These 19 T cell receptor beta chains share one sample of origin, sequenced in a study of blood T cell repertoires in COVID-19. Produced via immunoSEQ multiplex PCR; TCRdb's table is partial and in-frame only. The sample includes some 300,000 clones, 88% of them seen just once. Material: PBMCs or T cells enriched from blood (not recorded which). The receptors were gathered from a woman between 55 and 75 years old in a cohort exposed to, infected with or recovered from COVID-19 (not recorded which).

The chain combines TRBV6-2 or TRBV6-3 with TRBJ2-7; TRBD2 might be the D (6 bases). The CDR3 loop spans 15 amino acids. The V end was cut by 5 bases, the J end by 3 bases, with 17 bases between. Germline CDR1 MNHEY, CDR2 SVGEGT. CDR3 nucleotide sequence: TGTGCCAGCAGTCCCGGGGGTTTATTGCTCTACGAGCAGTACTTC. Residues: CASSPGGLLLYEQYF.

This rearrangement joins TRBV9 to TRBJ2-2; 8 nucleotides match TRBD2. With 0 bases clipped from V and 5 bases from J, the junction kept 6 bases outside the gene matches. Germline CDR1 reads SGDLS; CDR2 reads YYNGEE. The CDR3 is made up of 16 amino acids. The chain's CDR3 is CASSVVKAGGTGELFF. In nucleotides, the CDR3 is TGTGCCAGCAGCGTAGTAAAGGCGGGAGGTACCGGGGAGCTGTTTTTT.

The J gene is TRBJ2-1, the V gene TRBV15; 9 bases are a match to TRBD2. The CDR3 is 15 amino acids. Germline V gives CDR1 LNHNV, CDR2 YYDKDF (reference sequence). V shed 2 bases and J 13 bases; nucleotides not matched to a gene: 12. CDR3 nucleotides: TGTGCCACCAGCAGAATAGCGGGAGCGGGCCCATTACAGTTCTTC. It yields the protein CATSRIAGAGPLQFF.

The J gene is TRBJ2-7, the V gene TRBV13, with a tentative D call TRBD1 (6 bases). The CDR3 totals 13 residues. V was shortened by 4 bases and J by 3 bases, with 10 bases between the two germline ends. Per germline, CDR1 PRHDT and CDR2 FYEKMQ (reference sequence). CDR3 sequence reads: CASSSTGYYEQYF. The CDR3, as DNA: TGTGCCAGCAGCTCAACAGGGTACTACGAGCAGTACTTC.

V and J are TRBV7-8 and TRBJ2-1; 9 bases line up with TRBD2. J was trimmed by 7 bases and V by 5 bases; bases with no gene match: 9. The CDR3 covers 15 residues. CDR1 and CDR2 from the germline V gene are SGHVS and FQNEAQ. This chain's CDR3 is CASSQMGTSINEQFF. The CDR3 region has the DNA TGTGCCAGCAGCCAGATGGGGACTAGCATTAATGAGCAGTTCTTC. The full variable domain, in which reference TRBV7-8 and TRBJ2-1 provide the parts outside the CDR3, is GAGVSQSPRYKVAKRGQDVALRCDPISGHVSLFWYQQALGQGPEFLTYFQNEAQLDKSGLPSDRFFAERPEGSVSTLKIQRTQQEDSAVYLCASSQMGTSINEQFFGPGTRLTVL.

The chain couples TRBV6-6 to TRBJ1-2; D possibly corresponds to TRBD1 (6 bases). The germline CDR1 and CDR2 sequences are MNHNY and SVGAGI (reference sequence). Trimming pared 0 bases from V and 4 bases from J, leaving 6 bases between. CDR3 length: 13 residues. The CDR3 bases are TGTGCCAGCAGTTACTCGGACAGCTATGGCTACACCTTC. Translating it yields CASSYSDSYGYTF.

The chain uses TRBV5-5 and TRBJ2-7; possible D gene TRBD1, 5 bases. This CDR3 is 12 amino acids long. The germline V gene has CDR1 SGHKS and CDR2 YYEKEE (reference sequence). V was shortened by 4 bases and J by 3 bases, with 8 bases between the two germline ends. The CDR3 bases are TGTGCCAGCAGCGTAACAGGCTACGAGCAGTACTTC. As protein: CASSVTGYEQYF.

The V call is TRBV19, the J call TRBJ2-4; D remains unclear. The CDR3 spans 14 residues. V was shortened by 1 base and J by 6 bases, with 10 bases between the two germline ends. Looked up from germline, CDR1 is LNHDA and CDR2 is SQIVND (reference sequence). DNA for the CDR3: TGTGCCAGTAGTATAGGAAGCGATAGAAACATTCAGTACTTC. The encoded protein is CASSIGSDRNIQYF.

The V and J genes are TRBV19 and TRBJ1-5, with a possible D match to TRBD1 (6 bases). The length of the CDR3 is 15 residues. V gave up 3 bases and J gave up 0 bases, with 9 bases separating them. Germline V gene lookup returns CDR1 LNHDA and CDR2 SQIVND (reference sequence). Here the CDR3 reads CASSIRTDSNQPQHF. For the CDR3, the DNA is TGTGCCAGTAGTATCCGGACAGATAGCAATCAGCCCCAGCATTTT.

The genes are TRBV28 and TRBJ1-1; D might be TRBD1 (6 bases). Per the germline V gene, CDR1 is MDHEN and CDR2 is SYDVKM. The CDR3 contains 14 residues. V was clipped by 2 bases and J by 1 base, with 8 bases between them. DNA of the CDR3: TGTGCCAGCAGTTTACAACAGGGGAACACTGAAGCTTTCTTT. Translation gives CASSLQQGNTEAFF.

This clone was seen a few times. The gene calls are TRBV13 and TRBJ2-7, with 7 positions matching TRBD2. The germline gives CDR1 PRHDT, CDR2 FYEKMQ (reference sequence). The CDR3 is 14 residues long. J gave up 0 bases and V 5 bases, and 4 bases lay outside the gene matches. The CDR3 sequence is CASSVRDYSYEQYF. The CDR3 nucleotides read TGTGCCAGCAGCGTCCGGGACTACTCCTACGAGCAGTACTTC.

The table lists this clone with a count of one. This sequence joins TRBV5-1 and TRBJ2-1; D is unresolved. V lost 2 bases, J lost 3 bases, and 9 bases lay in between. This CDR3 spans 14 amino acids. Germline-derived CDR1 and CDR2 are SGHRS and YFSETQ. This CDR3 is CASSFEPYYNEQFF. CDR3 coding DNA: TGCGCCAGCAGCTTCGAGCCCTACTACAATGAGCAGTTCTTC.

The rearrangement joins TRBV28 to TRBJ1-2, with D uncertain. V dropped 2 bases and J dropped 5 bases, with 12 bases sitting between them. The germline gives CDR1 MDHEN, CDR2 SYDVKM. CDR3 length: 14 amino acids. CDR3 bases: TGTGCCAGCAGTTTAGGGTCCTCCGGGTATGGCTACACCTTC. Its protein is CASSLGSSGYGYTF.

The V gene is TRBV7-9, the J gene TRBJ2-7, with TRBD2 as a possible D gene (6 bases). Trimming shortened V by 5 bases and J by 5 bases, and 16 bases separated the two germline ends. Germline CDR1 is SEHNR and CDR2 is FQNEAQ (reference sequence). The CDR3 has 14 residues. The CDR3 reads CASSPRLDRDEQYF. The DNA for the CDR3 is TGTGCCAGCAGCCCTCGACTAGATAGGGACGAGCAGTACTTC.

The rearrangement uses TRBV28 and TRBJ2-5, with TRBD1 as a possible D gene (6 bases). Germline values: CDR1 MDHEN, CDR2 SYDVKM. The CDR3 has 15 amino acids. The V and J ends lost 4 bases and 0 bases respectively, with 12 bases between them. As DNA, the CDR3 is TGTGCCAGCAGTTCGGATACAGGGTACCAAGAGACCCAGTACTTC. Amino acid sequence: CASSSDTGYQETQYF.

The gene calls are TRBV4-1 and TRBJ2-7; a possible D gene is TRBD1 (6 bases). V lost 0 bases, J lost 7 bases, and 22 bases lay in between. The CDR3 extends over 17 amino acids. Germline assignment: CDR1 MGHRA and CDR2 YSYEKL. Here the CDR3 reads CASSQDQGRAGVPEQYF. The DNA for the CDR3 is TGCGCCAGCAGCCAAGATCAGGGTAGGGCAGGGGTTCCGGAGCAGTACTTC.

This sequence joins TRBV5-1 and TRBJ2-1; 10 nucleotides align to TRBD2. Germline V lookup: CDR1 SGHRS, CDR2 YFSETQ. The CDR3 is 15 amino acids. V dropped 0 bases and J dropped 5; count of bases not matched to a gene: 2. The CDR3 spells CASSLVLAGNNEQFF. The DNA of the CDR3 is TGCGCCAGCAGCTTGGTACTAGCGGGAAACAATGAGCAGTTCTTC.

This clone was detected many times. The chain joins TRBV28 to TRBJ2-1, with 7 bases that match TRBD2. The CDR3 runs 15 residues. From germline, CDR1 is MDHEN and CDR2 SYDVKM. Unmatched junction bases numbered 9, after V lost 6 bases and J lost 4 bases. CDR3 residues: CASSPPLAAYNEQFF. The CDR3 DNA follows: TGTGCCAGCAGCCCCCCCCTAGCGGCTTACAATGAGCAGTTCTTC.

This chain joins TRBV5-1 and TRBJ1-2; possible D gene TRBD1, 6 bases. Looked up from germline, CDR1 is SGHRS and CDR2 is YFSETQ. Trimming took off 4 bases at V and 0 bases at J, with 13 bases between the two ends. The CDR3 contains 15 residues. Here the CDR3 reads CASSPRGIANYGYTF. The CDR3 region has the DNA TGCGCCAGCAGCCCCAGGGGCATAGCTAACTATGGCTACACCTTC.